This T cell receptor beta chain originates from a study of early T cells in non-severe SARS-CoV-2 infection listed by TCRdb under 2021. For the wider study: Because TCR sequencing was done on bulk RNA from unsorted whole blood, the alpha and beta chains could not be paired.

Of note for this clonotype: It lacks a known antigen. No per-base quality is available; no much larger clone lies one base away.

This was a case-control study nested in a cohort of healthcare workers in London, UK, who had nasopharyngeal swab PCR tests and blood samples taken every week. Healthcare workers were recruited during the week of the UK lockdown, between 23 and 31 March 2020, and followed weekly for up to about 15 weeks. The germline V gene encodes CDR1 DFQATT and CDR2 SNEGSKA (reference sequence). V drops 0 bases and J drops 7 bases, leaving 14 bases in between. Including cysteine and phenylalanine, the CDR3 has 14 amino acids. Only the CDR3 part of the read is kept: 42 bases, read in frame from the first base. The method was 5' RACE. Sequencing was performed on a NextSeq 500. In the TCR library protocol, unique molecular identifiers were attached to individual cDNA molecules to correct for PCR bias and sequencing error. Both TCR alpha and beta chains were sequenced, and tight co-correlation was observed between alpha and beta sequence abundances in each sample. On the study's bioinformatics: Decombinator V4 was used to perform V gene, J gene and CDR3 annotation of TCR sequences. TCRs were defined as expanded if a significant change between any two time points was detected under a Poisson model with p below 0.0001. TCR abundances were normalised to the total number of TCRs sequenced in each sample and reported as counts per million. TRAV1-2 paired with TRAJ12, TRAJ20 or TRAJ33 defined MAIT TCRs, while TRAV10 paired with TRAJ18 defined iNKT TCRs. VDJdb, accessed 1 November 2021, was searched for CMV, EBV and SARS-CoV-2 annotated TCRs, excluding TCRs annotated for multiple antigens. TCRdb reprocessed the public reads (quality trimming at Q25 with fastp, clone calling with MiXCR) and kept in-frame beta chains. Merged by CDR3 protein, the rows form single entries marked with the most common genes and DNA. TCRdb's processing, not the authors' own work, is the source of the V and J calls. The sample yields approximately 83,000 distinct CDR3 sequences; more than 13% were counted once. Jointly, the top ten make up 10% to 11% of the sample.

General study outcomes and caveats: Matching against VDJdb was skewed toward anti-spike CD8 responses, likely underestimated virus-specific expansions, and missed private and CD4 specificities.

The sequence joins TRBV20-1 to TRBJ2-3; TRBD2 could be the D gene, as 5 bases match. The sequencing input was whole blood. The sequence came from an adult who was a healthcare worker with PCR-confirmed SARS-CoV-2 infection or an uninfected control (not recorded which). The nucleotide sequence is TGCAGTGCTAGAGACCCCGTACTAGTAAATACGCAGTATTTT. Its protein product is CSARDPVLVNTQYF.